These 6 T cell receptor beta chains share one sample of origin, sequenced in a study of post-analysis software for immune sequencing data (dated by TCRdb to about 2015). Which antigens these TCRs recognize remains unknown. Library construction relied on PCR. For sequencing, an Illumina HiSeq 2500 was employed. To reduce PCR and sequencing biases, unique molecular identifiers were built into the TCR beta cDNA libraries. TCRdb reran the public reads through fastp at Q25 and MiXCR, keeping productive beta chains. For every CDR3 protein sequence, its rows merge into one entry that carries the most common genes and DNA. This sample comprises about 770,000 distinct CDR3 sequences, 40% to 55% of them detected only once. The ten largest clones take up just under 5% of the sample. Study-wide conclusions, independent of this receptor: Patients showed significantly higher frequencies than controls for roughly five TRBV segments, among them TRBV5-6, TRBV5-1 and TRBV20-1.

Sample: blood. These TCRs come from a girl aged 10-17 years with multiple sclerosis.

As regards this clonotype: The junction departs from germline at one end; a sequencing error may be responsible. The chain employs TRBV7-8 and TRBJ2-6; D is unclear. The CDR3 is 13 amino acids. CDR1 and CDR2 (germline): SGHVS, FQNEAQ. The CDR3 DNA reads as TGTGCCGGCAGCTCCGCGGGGGCCAACGTCCTGACTTTC. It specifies CAGSSAGANVLTF.

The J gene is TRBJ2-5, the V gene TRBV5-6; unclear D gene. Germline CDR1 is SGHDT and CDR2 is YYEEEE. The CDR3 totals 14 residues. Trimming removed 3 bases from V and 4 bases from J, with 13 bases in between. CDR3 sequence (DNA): TGTGCCAGCAGCTGGGTTAAGACTGTAGAGACCCAGTACTTC. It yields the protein CASSWVKTVETQYF.

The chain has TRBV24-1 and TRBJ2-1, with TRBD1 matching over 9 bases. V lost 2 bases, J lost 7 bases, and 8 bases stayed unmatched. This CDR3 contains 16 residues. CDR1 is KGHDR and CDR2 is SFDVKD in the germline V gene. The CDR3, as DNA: TGTGCCACCAGTGATTGGACAGGGGTTTCGCGTAATGAGCAGTTCTTC. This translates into CATSDWTGVSRNEQFF.

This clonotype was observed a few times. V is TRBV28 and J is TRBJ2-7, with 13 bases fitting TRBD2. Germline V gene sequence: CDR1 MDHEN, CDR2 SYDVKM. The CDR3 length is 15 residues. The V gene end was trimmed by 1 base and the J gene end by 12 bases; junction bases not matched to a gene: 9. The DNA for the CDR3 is TGTGCCAGCAGTTTATCGTTGACTAGCGGGGGGCATCGGTACTTC. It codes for CASSLSLTSGGHRYF.

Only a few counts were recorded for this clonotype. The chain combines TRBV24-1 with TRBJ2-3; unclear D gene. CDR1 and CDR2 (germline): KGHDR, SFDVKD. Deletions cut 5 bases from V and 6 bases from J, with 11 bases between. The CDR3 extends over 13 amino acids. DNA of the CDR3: TGTGCCACCAGTGGGCAAATCCCCGATACGCAGTATTTT. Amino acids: CATSGQIPDTQYF.

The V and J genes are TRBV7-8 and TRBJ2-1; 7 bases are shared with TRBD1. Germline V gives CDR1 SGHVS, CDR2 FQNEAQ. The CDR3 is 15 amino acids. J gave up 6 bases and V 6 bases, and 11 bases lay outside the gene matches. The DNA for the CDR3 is TGTGCCAGCAGAACGACGGGACAGCTAGTCAATGAGCAGTTCTTC. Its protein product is CASRTTGQLVNEQFF.